This entry features one TCR beta chain sequence. Antigen: not known. Measured with immunoSEQ multiplex PCR; TCRdb has only the in-frame clones, and not every one. The data show 140,000 or so clones, 89% seen once. CDR3 length equals 15 residues. With V trimmed by 10 bases and J by 5 bases, 17 bases remained unmatched. Germline V gene data show CDR1 as SGHNT and CDR2 as YYREEE (reference sequence). These data belong to a study of cytomegalovirus exposure and HLA in healthy donors. Whole-study context: Later analysis reported that the approximately 110 validation repertoires shared the platform of the 500 to 850 first-cohort repertoires. Study-level findings and limits: Across donors, most TCRs were seen rarely, yet some public ones were widespread. Listed as cytomegalovirus-associated were around 160 TCR beta chains.

The V and J genes are TRBV5-4 and TRBJ2-5, with 7 bases that match TRBD1. Source material: PBMCs. This clonotype originated in a woman aged 18-35 years in good health and CMV-seropositive. CDR3 in DNA: TGTGCCTGTGGGAAAGGGGGCGCGATTTGGGAGACCCAGTACTTC. Protein product: CACGKGGAIWETQYF.